The clone carrying this T cell receptor (beta chain) was seen ten or more times. The TCR beta library used iRepertoire HTBI primers with Arm-PCR amplification of CDR3. TCRdb re-derived calls from the multiplex PCR reads in MiXCR, one entry per CDR3 protein. The table lists 200,000 to 250,000 distinct CDR3 sequences, around 19% of them singletons. Time point here: newly diagnosed GD, antithyroid drugs for less than 3 months. TCR sequences were obtained from RNA taken from PBMCs. American Thyroid Association guidelines defined Graves' disease diagnosis. This sample stems from a study of regulatory T cells in long-lasting Graves disease. The CDR3 sequence is 14 residues long. CDR1 MNHNS and CDR2 SASEGT come from the germline V gene. Unmatched junction bases numbered 4, after V lost 5 bases and J lost 4 bases. The data were also submitted as part of a second study, on T cells in Graves' hyperthyroidism and ophthalmopathy. That paper adds: Model-based prediction identified ophthalmopathy a median 6.5 months prior to its onset.

The chain joins TRBV6-1 to TRBJ1-4, with 7 nucleotides matching TRBD1. The receptor comes from a woman aged 25 to 39 with Graves disease. The sequencing used peripheral blood mononuclear cells (PBMCs), collected at new diagnosis, from a patient treated with antithyroid drugs. The CDR3 loop reads CASSHGTVNEKLFF. The CDR3 DNA reads as TGTGCCAGCAGTCACGGGACAGTTAATGAAAAACTGTTTTTT.